This T cell receptor beta chain was documented in a study of blood T cell repertoires in COVID-19. About the research overall: There were acute and convalescent COVID-19 samples, and they came from the United States, Italy and Spain.

J gave up 8 bases and V 5 bases, and 6 bases lay outside the gene matches. CDR3 length: 15 residues. CDR1 MNHEY and CDR2 SVGAGI come from the germline V gene. Of note for this clone: The same CDR3 is also encoded by other DNA sequences in this sample.

In the original processing: Researchers report that nucleated cell counts were estimated from reference gene primer amplification. TCRdb keeps only in-frame clones here, not all; method: immunoSEQ multiplex PCR. Clonal size and the V and J genes are those of that table, whereas D and trimming came from the DNA. The sample holds approximately 150,000 clones; roughly 90% are singletons and the top ten take around 0.91%. The gene calls are TRBV6-5 and TRBJ1-6; 10 bases align to TRBD1. The specimen sequenced was peripheral blood. This sequence originates from a woman between 45 and 65 years old with acute or convalescent COVID-19. The CDR3 is CASSRTGGRDSPLHF. The CDR3 coding sequence is TGTGCCAGCAGTAGGACAGGGGGAAGAGATTCACCCCTCCACTTT.